Listed below are T cell receptor beta chains from one sample, sequenced in a study of control samples from healthy donors and cancer patients. TCRdb's table, derived via immunoSEQ multiplex PCR, lists solely in-frame clones and lacks some. The data show about 50,000 clones, around 95% seen once. Sequenced input: blood. The receptor set was obtained from a woman aged 25 to 45 in good health. Each CDR3 is given with its conserved first and last residue. A D gene is named only where the DNA matches it firmly. Part of the rows lack a size; the others show once, few, many or a class for expanded clones.

clone_size | j_call | d_call | v_call | cdr3_length | cdr3_nt | cdr3_aa
NA | TRBJ1-1 | NA | TRBV2 | 13 | TGTGCCAGCAGTGAGGCCAGTGGCACTGAAGCTTTCTTT | CASSEASGTEAFF
NA | TRBJ1-3 | NA | TRBV29-1 | 13 | TGCAGCGTTAGAGAAGGGGAGGGAAACACCATATATTTT | CSVREGEGNTIYF
NA | TRBJ2-5 | NA | TRBV7-2 | 15 | TGTGCCAGCAGCTTAGCGTGGGAGCACCAAGAGACCCAGTACTTC | CASSLAWEHQETQYF
NA | TRBJ2-2 | TRBD2 | TRBV25-1 | 15 | TGTGCCAGCAGTTCTGGGCGGGAGTGGACCGGGGAGCTGTTTTTT | CASSSGREWTGELFF
NA | TRBJ1-4 | TRBD1 | TRBV18 | 14 | TGTGCCAGCTCACGACAGGGGTCCGAGGAAAAACTGTTTTTT | CASSRQGSEEKLFF
NA | TRBJ1-6 | NA | TRBV19 | 13 | TGTGCCGCCGGACAGACTATCACTTCACCCCTCCACTTT | CAAGQTITSPLHF
NA | TRBJ2-5 | TRBD2 | TRBV20-1 | 15 | TGCAGTGCTAGTCGGCCTAGCGGGATTGGAGAGACCCAGTACTTC | CSASRPSGIGETQYF
NA | TRBJ1-5 | NA | TRBV5-6 | 13 | TGTGCCCGCAGCGGCGGGGGGAGGGAGCCCCAGCATTTT | CARSGGGREPQHF
NA | TRBJ2-1 | TRBD2 | TRBV28 | 19 | TGTGCCAGCAGTTTATCCTCCGTGGAAGCGGGAAGCTCCTACAATGAGCAGTTCTTC | CASSLSSVEAGSSYNEQFF
NA | TRBJ2-3 | TRBD2 | TRBV2 | 15 | TGTGCCAGCAGCCCAACTAGCGGGAGCGCAGATACGCAGTATTTT | CASSPTSGSADTQYF
NA | TRBJ2-1 | NA | TRBV7-3 | 13 | TGTGCCAGCAGCTTTTATCGGGGGAATGAGCAGTTCTTC | CASSFYRGNEQFF
NA | TRBJ2-2 | NA | TRBV11-2 | 14 | TGTGCCAGCAGCGTCAGGGCGGGAACCGGGGAGCTGTTTTTT | CASSVRAGTGELFF
NA | TRBJ1-2 | NA | TRBV11-2 | 13 | TGTGCCAGCAGTCCTCAGGGAAACTATGGCTACACCTTC | CASSPQGNYGYTF
NA | TRBJ2-1 | TRBD1 | TRBV6-1 | 14 | TGTGCCAGCAGTGAGACAGGGTTCGGGGATGAGCAGTTCTTC | CASSETGFGDEQFF
NA | TRBJ2-3 | NA | TRBV6-1 | 17 | TGTGCCAGCAGTGAAGCGCTTCGGGGGACGGGGGCAGATACGCAGTATTTT | CASSEALRGTGADTQYF
NA | TRBJ2-2 | TRBD2 | TRBV18 | 17 | TGTGCCAGCTCACCGGGACTAGCGGGAGTAGATACCGGGGAGCTGTTTTTT | CASSPGLAGVDTGELFF
NA | TRBJ2-7 | NA | TRBV7-9 | 11 | TGTGCCAGCAGTCAGTCCGTCGAGCAGTACTTC | CASSQSVEQYF
once | TRBJ2-3 | NA | TRBV20-1 | 10 | TGCAGTGCTGTGAGAGATACGCAGTATTTT | CSAVRDTQYF
NA | TRBJ1-1 | NA | TRBV11-2 | 16 | TGTGCCAGCAGCCCTCGGAGGGGCAGCCACGCCACTGAAGCTTTCTTT | CASSPRRGSHATEAFF
NA | TRBJ2-2 | NA | TRBV7-6 | 15 | TGTGCCAGCAGCTCACCCGAAGTGAGAACCGGGGAGCTGTTTTTT | CASSSPEVRTGELFF
NA | TRBJ1-5 | NA | TRBV24-1 | 12 | TGTGCCACAGACGGAAACAATCAGCCCCAGCATTTT | CATDGNNQPQHF
NA | TRBJ2-3 | NA | TRBV6-4 | 14 | TGTGCCAGCAGTGACTCGGCTAGCGTGGATACGCAGTATTTT | CASSDSASVDTQYF
NA | TRBJ2-1 | TRBD1 | TRBV4-1 | 18 | TGCGCCAGCAGCCAAGAGGGAGCTGGGACAGCACCCTACAATGAGCAGTTCTTC | CASSQEGAGTAPYNEQFF
NA | TRBJ2-2 | NA | TRBV24-1 | 15 | TGTGCCACCAGTGATCTTAGCGGGAACACCGGGGAGCTGTTTTTT | CATSDLSGNTGELFF
NA | TRBJ1-3 | NA | TRBV28 | 16 | TGTGCCAGCAGTTTAAACAGGATAGTCTCTGGAAACACCATATATTTT | CASSLNRIVSGNTIYF
NA | TRBJ1-1 | TRBD1 | TRBV4-2 | 14 | TGTGCCAGCAGCCAGACAGGGTCGGGCACTGAAGCTTTCTTT | CASSQTGSGTEAFF
once | TRBJ2-3 | TRBD1 | TRBV18 | 15 | TGTGCCAGCTCCCTACTGGGACAGGGGTCAGATACGCAGTATTTT | CASSLLGQGSDTQYF
NA | TRBJ2-5 | TRBD1 | TRBV10-3 | 17 | TGTGCCATCAGTGAGTCGATAGGGACAGGGGGCGCGGAGACCCAGTACTTC | CAISESIGTGGAETQYF
NA | TRBJ2-7 | TRBD2 | TRBV3-1/TRBV3-2 | 15 | TGTGCCAGCAGCCAAGTGATAGCGGGAGACTACGAGCAGTACTTC | CASSQVIAGDYEQYF
NA | TRBJ1-2 | TRBD1 | TRBV7-2 | 15 | TGTGCCAGCAGCTTAGCACGCTCAGGGGGTTTGGGCTACACCTTC | CASSLARSGGLGYTF
NA | TRBJ2-7 | TRBD2 | TRBV4-1 | 19 | TGCGCCAGCAGCCAGGTATCGGGACTAGCGGGAGGGTTCTCCTACGAGCAGTACTTC | CASSQVSGLAGGFSYEQYF
NA | TRBJ2-1 | NA | TRBV28 | 16 | TGTGCCAGCAGTTCCGGATTGGGGGGGCCCCTTAATGAGCAGTTCTTC | CASSSGLGGPLNEQFF